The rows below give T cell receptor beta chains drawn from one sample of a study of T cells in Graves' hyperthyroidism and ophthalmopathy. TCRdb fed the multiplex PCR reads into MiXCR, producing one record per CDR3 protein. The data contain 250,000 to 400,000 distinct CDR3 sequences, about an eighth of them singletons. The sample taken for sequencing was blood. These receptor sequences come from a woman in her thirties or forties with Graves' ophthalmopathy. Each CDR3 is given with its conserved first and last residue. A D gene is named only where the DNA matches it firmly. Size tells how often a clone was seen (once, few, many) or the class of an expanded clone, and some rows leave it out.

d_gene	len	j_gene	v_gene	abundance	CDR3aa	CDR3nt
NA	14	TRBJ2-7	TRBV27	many	CASSPKTRGAEQYF	TGTGCCAGCAGTCCCAAGACCCGGGGGGCCGAGCAGTACTTC
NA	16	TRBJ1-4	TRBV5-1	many	CASSLDRGVGDEKLFF	TGCGCCAGCAGCTTGGATCGGGGGGTAGGGGATGAAAAACTGTTTTTT
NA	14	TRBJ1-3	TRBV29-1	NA	CSVEGRNSGNTIYF	TGCAGCGTTGAAGGCCGGAACTCTGGAAACACCATATATTTT
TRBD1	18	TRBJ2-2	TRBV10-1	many	CASSESTGQGVKTGELFF	TGCGCCAGCAGTGAGTCGACAGGACAGGGTGTAAAGACCGGGGAGCTGTTTTTT
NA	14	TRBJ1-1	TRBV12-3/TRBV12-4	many	CASRRGPGGSEAFF	TGTGCCAGCAGACGTGGACCGGGAGGGTCTGAAGCTTTCTTT
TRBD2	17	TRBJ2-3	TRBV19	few	CASSSSWLAEDTDTQYF	TGTGCCAGTAGTAGCAGCTGGCTAGCGGAGGACACAGATACGCAGTATTTT
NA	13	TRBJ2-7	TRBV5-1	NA	CASSLGLDYEQYF	TGCGCCAGCAGCTTGGGACTAGATTACGAGCAGTACTTC
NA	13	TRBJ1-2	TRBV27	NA	CASSRRSNYGYTF	TGTGCCAGCAGTCGCAGGTCTAACTATGGCTACACCTTC
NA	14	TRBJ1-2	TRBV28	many	CASGGAKANYGYTF	TGTGCCAGCGGCGGGGCGAAAGCTAACTATGGCTACACCTTC
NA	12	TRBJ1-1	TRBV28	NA	CASSPQLTEAFF	TGTGCCAGCAGTCCACAGTTAACTGAAGCTTTCTTT
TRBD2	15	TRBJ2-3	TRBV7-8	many	CASSSLAGGGDTQYF	TGTGCCAGCAGCTCGCTAGCGGGGGGGGGAGATACGCAGTATTTT
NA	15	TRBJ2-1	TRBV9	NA	CASSVGRQANNEQFF	TGTGCCAGCAGCGTAGGGCGACAGGCCAACAATGAGCAGTTCTTC
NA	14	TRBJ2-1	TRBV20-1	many	CSARRSGASNEQFF	TGCAGTGCAAGAAGGTCCGGGGCGTCGAATGAGCAGTTCTTC
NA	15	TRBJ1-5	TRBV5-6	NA	CASSTGGGGIQPQHF	TGTGCCAGCAGCACTGGTGGCGGGGGGATTCAGCCCCAGCATTTT
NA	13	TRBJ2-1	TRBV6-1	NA	CASSSRTDNEQFF	TGTGCCAGCAGTTCCCGGACAGACAATGAGCAGTTCTTC
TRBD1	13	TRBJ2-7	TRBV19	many	CASSGTGGYEQYF	TGTGCCAGTAGTGGGACAGGGGGGTACGAGCAGTACTTC
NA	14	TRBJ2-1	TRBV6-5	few	CASSFGGLGNEQFF	TGTGCCAGCAGTTTTGGGGGGCTCGGGAATGAGCAGTTCTTC
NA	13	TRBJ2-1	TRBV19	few	CASSYRGGDEQFF	TGTGCCAGTAGTTACAGGGGAGGCGATGAGCAGTTCTTC
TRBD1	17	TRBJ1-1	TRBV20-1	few	CSARGGGRGQGNTEAFF	TGCAGTGCTAGAGGAGGGGGGAGGGGACAGGGTAACACTGAAGCTTTCTTT
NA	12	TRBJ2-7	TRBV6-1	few	CASSEVEDEQYF	TGTGCCAGCAGTGAAGTGGAGGATGAGCAGTACTTC
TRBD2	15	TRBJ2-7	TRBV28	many	CASRKTGTSGYEQYF	TGTGCCAGCAGGAAAACCGGGACTAGCGGATACGAGCAGTACTTC
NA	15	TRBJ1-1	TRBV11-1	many	CASSRHPGGNTEAFF	TGTGCCAGCAGCCGTCACCCCGGGGGGAACACTGAAGCTTTCTTT
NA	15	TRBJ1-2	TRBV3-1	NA	CASSQEYGGISGYTF	TGTGCCAGCAGCCAAGAATATGGGGGGATCTCTGGCTACACCTTC
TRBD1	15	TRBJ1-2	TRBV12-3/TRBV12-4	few	CASTKTGGLNYGYTF	TGTGCCAGCACCAAGACAGGGGGCCTTAACTATGGCTACACCTTC
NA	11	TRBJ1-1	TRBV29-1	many	CSATGSTEAFF	TGCAGCGCTACAGGGTCCACTGAAGCTTTCTTT
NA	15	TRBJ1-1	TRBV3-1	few	CASSQDRHWNTEAFF	TGTGCCAGCAGCCAAGATCGGCACTGGAACACTGAAGCTTTCTTT
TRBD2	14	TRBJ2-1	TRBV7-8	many	CAIAGTSRGNEQFF	TGTGCCATCGCCGGGACTAGCAGAGGCAATGAGCAGTTCTTC
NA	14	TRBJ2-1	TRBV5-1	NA	CASSFLFPGPEEFF	TGCGCCAGCAGCTTTTTGTTCCCAGGCCCCGAGGAGTTCTTC
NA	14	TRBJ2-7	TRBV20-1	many	CSARVVRGDYEQYF	TGCAGTGCTAGAGTTGTCAGGGGAGACTACGAGCAGTACTTC
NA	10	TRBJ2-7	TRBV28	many	CASSFHEQYF	TGTGCCAGCAGTTTTCACGAGCAGTACTTC
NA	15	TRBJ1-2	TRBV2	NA	CASKRTDKGTYGYTF	TGTGCCAGCAAGCGTACGGATAAGGGGACCTATGGCTACACCTTC
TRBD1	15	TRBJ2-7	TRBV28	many	CASSPTGGVSYEQYF	TGTGCCAGCAGTCCGACAGGGGGCGTTTCCTACGAGCAGTACTTC
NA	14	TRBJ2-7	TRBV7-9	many	CASTRLPSSYEQYF	TGTGCCAGCACTAGGCTCCCGAGCTCCTACGAGCAGTACTTC
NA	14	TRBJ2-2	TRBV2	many	CASTLLVYTGELFF	TGTGCCAGCACCCTACTAGTGTATACCGGGGAGCTGTTTTTT
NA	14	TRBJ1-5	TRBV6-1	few	CASSDWTGNQPQHF	TGTGCCAGCAGTGATTGGACAGGCAATCAGCCCCAGCATTTT
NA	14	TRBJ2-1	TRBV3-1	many	CASSLETSYNEQFF	TGTGCCAGCAGTCTCGAGACTAGTTACAATGAGCAGTTCTTC
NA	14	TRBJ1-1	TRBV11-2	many	CASSLKGQNTEAFF	TGTGCCAGCAGCTTAAAGGGACAAAACACTGAAGCTTTCTTT
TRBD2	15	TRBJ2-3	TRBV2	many	CASSQERGGTDTQYF	TGTGCCAGCAGTCAGGAGCGGGGGGGCACAGATACGCAGTATTTT
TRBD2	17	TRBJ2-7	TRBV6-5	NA	CASSYSSRGRGSYEQYF	TGTGCCAGCAGTTACTCGAGTCGCGGGAGAGGCTCCTACGAGCAGTACTTC
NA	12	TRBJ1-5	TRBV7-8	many	CASSLKDQPQHF	TGTGCCAGCAGCTTAAAGGATCAGCCCCAGCATTTT
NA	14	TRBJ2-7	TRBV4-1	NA	CASSPGQKSYEQYF	TGCGCCAGCAGTCCCGGACAGAAATCCTACGAGCAGTACTTC
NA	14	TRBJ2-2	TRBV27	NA	CASSLFGLGGELFF	TGTGCCAGCAGTTTATTTGGGTTGGGCGGGGAGCTGTTTTTT
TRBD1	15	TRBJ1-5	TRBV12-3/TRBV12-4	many	CASSLGQDTGQPQHF	TGTGCCAGCAGCCTGGGACAGGATACCGGTCAGCCCCAGCATTTT
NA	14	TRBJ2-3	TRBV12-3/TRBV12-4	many	CASSLGGFTDTQYF	TGTGCCAGCAGTTTAGGAGGTTTCACAGATACGCAGTATTTT
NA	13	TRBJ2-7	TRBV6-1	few	CASRQDGTYEQYF	TGTGCCAGCAGACAGGACGGCACCTACGAGCAGTACTTC
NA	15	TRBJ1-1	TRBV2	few	CASSLARGWGTEAFF	TGTGCCAGCAGCCTAGCCCGGGGCTGGGGCACTGAAGCTTTCTTT
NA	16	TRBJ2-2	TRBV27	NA	CASSPSVSGNTGELFF	TGTGCCAGCAGTCCCTCGGTTAGCGGGAACACCGGGGAGCTGTTTTTT
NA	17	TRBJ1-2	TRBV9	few	CASSPGGVVWLSYGYTF	TGTGCCAGCAGCCCCGGAGGGGTTGTATGGTTGAGCTATGGCTACACCTTC